Shown below are 27 T cell receptor beta chains from a single sample sequenced in a study of Ad26.COV2.S vaccination and SARS-CoV-2 variants. Treatment of the sample: approximately 18 received Ad26.COV2.S at low or high dose, single or two shots; about 5 received placebo; per-sample allocation not given. It was on day 63 after the first vaccine or placebo injection that samples were taken. Data came from immunoSEQ multiplex PCR; TCRdb stores just in-frame clones and leaves some out. The profile shows 300,000 to 350,000 clones, 88% of them singletons. Sequenced material: peripheral blood, taken in a trial of Ad26.COV2.S vaccine versus placebo. The origin of the receptors is a person aged 18 to 59 who received the Ad26.COV2.S COVID-19 vaccine or a placebo.

The chain combines TRBV5-6 with TRBJ2-7; D not certain. The length of the CDR3 is 15 residues. Germline V CDR1 and CDR2: SGHDT, YYEEEE. V was pared by 0 bases and J by 5 bases, with 15 bases between. The CDR3 protein is CASSLERWTGNEQYF. The CDR3 DNA follows: TGTGCCAGCAGCTTGGAACGGTGGACCGGCAACGAGCAGTACTTC.

The chain has TRBV4-3 and TRBJ1-1; D call uncertain. Trimming removed 0 bases at V and 2 bases at J, with 13 bases between. The CDR3 loop spans 16 amino acids. In germline, CDR1 is LGHNA, CDR2 YSLEER. Here the CDR3 reads CASSQDNTTPNTEAFF. The CDR3 DNA reads as TGCGCCAGCAGCCAAGACAACACCACCCCCAACACTGAAGCTTTCTTT.

This chain uses TRBV11-3 with TRBJ2-1, with D possibly TRBD2 on 6 matching bases. This CDR3 contains 14 residues. Germline loops: CDR1 SGHNT, CDR2 YENEEA. V was trimmed by 1 base and J by 8 bases, leaving 12 bases between them. CDR3 in DNA: TGTGCCAGCAGCTTAGCGAGAACTAGCTATGAGCAGTTCTTC. It specifies CASSLARTSYEQFF.

This sequence joins TRBV11-3 and TRBJ2-3; D uncertain. Germline values: CDR1 SGHNT, CDR2 YENEEA. The CDR3 totals 15 residues. V lost 2 bases and J 0 bases, leaving 9 bases between the germline ends. The CDR3 spells CASSLKLGSTDTQYF. The CDR3 coding sequence is TGTGCCAGCAGCTTAAAGCTAGGGAGCACAGATACGCAGTATTTT.

This chain joins TRBV6-5 and TRBJ1-6; D remains ambiguous. Germline CDR1 reads MNHEY; CDR2 reads SVGAGI. CDR3 size: 12 residues. Trimming stripped 7 bases from V and 10 bases from J, with 11 bases between. In DNA form, the CDR3 reads TGTGCCAGCACCACCCGAGACTCACCCCTCCACTTT. It is translated as CASTTRDSPLHF.

The sample holds one count of this clone. V is TRBV25-1 and J is TRBJ1-6; weak D call: TRBD1 (5 bases). The CDR3 totals 17 residues. V was cut by 1 base and J by 5 bases, with 15 bases left in between. In germline, CDR1 is MGHDK, CDR2 SYGVNS. CDR3 protein: CASSEWGSEGNNSPLHF. The CDR3 DNA follows: TGTGCCAGCAGTGAATGGGGCTCGGAGGGAAATAATTCACCCCTCCACTTT.

The chain links TRBV30 to TRBJ1-1; unclear D gene. Trimming removed 1 base at V and 4 bases at J, with 10 bases between. The CDR3 spans 13 residues. Per germline, CDR1 GTSNPN and CDR2 SVGIG (reference sequence). DNA of the CDR3: TGTGCCTGGAGTGCGGAAGTTACCACTGAAGCTTTCTTT. Translating gives CAWSAEVTTEAFF. The whole variable domain, filled in from reference TRBV30 and TRBJ1-1, reads SQTIHQWPATLVQPVGSPLSLECTVEGTSNPNLYWYRQAAGRGLQLLFYSVGIGQISSEVPQNLSASRPQDRQFILSSKKLLLSDSGFYLCAWSAEVTTEAFFGQGTRLTVV.

The rearrangement joins TRBV3-1 (or the pseudogene TRBV3-2) to TRBJ1-5, with D possibly TRBD1 on 6 matching bases. Trimming removed 1 base from V and 4 bases from J, with 8 bases in between. The CDR3 consists of 14 residues. Germline V gene data show CDR1 as LGHDT and CDR2 as YNNKEL (reference sequence). CDR3 protein: CASSQAGTNQPQHF. CDR3 in DNA: TGTGCCAGCAGCCAAGCCGGGACAAATCAGCCCCAGCATTTT.

The gene calls are TRBV6-1 and TRBJ1-4; the D gene is possibly TRBD1 (5 bases). Deletions cut 6 bases from V and 2 bases from J, with 10 bases between. Looked up from germline, CDR1 is MNHNS and CDR2 is SASEGT. This CDR3 is built from 14 residues. The CDR3 region is CASRGTDTNEKLFF. The CDR3 coding sequence is TGTGCCAGCAGAGGGACCGATACTAATGAAAAACTGTTTTTT.

This clone has more than one count but fewer than ten. This chain connects TRBV2 to TRBJ1-5, with 7 bases that match TRBD1. The CDR3 extends over 14 amino acids. Trimming cost V 5 bases and J 7 bases; bases outside gene matches: 8. Germline lookup yields CDR1 SNHLY and CDR2 FYNNEI. The CDR3 is CASSRDSPGQPQHF. The CDR3 DNA is TGTGCCAGCAGTCGGGACAGTCCGGGGCAGCCCCAGCATTTT.

The chain couples TRBV28 to TRBJ1-4; D unclear. The CDR3 runs 16 residues. Per the germline V gene, CDR1 is MDHEN and CDR2 is SYDVKM. The V and J ends lost 2 bases and 2 bases respectively, with 12 bases between them. CDR3 bases: TGTGCCAGCAGTTTAATAGGCACGTCGACTAATGAAAAACTGTTTTTT. Translating it yields CASSLIGTSTNEKLFF.

V is TRBV7-3 and J is TRBJ1-1, with 9 bases fitting TRBD1. After removal of 2 bases from V and 2 bases from J, the junction contained 3 bases not matched to a gene. The V gene's germline CDR1 is SGHTA and CDR2 FQGTGA. This CDR3 is 15 amino acids long. CDR3 DNA sequence: TGTGCCAGCAGCTTATTACAGGGGGCTAACACTGAAGCTTTCTTT. It encodes CASSLLQGANTEAFF.

The CDR3 sequence: CSASARGSTYEQYF. The CDR3 bases are TGCAGTGCTAGTGCTCGGGGGTCCACCTACGAGCAGTACTTC. The chain combines TRBV20-1 with TRBJ2-7; a possible D gene is TRBD2 (6 bases). CDR3 length: 14 residues. Germline CDR1 reads DFQATT; CDR2 reads SNEGSKA (reference sequence). V lost 3 bases to trimming and J lost 2 bases, with 14 bases between them.

The V and J genes are TRBV11-2 and TRBJ2-3, with TRBD1 as a possible D gene (6 bases). In germline, CDR1 is SGHAT, CDR2 FQNNGV. Trimming stripped 2 bases from V and 1 base from J, with 7 bases between. The CDR3 is 14 residues long. CDR3 sequence reads: CASSLHRGTDTQYF. The CDR3 nucleotides read TGTGCCAGCAGCTTACACAGGGGCACAGATACGCAGTATTTT.

This clone turned up a few times. The chain is built from TRBV6-1 and TRBJ1-3, with a tentative D call TRBD1 (5 bases). The V end was cut by 3 bases, the J end by 0 bases, with 15 bases between. This CDR3 contains 17 residues. Germline V lookup: CDR1 MNHNS, CDR2 SASEGT. The CDR3 DNA is TGTGCCAGCAGTGACCGGGGCAGCATAAACTCTGGAAACACCATATATTTT. It codes for CASSDRGSINSGNTIYF.

This chain joins TRBV14 and TRBJ1-4; D gene uncertain. Trimming shortened V by 4 bases and J by 7 bases, and 16 bases separated the two germline ends. The germline V gene has CDR1 SGHDN and CDR2 FVKESK. This CDR3 comprises 15 residues. Here the CDR3 reads CASSRGPGRVEKLFF. CDR3 DNA: TGTGCCAGCAGCCGAGGGCCCGGACGAGTTGAAAAACTGTTTTTT.

This sequence joins TRBV19 and TRBJ1-5, with a weak D call TRBD1 (5 bases). Germline assignment: CDR1 LNHDA and CDR2 SQIVND (reference sequence). With 8 bases removed from V and 9 bases from J, the gap between germline ends came to 17 bases. The CDR3 consists of 13 residues. In nucleotides, the CDR3 is TGTGCCAGTTGGGACCCGGGAGTCGCGCCCCAGCATTTT. Protein: CASWDPGVAPQHF.

The chain employs TRBV4-2 and TRBJ2-5; D is undetermined. Germline V gene sequence: CDR1 LGHNA, CDR2 YNFKEQ. Trimming took off 1 base at V and 4 bases at J, with 4 bases between the two ends. This CDR3 region has 12 residues. The CDR3 DNA is TGTGCCAGCAGCCAAGGTCGAGAGACCCAGTACTTC. Translation: CASSQGRETQYF.

This clone came up a few times. The V call is TRBV7-3, the J call TRBJ2-2; D possibly corresponds to TRBD1 (6 bases). There are 15 residues in the CDR3. V dropped 5 bases and J dropped 5 bases, with 15 bases sitting between them. Germline loops: CDR1 SGHTA, CDR2 FQGTGA. The CDR3 spells CASSGTLIRTGELFF. The CDR3 DNA reads as TGTGCCAGCAGCGGGACACTTATTAGGACCGGGGAGCTGTTTTTT.

This chain links TRBV11-1 with TRBJ2-1; 14 nucleotides match TRBD2. V lost 5 bases and J lost 9; bases outside the gene matches: 6. CDR1 and CDR2 (germline): SGHAT, FQDESV (reference sequence). CDR3 length equals 15 residues. Here the CDR3 reads CASSPGTSGRLEQFF. DNA of the CDR3: TGTGCCAGCAGCCCCGGGACTAGCGGGAGACTTGAGCAGTTCTTC.

This chain joins TRBV7-9 and TRBJ2-3, with no clear D. Germline loops: CDR1 SEHNR, CDR2 FQNEAQ (reference sequence). The CDR3 contains 13 residues. The V gene lost 1 base and the J gene lost 3 bases, with 5 bases spanning the gap. The CDR3 DNA follows: TGTGCCAGCAGCTTAGATGGGACAGATACGCAGTATTTT. This sequence encodes CASSLDGTDTQYF.

The chain links TRBV19 to TRBJ2-1; 11 nucleotides agree with TRBD2. Germline V gene data show CDR1 as LNHDA and CDR2 as SQIVND (reference sequence). Trimming at V came to 2 bases and at J to 2 bases, leaving 2 bases not matched to a gene. The CDR3 extends over 16 amino acids. For the CDR3, the DNA is TGTGCCAGTAGTATATTAGCGGGGGGGACCTACAATGAGCAGTTCTTC. Translated, it gives CASSILAGGTYNEQFF.

This chain links TRBV4-3 with TRBJ1-6; 7 nucleotides match TRBD1. CDR1 is LGHNA, CDR2 YSLEER, per germline. The J segment lost 7 bases and the V segment lost 0 bases, leaving 3 bases of the junction unmatched. CDR3 length: 15 residues. CDR3 region: CASSQDPGGNSPLHF. The CDR3 nucleotides read TGCGCCAGCAGCCAAGACCCAGGGGGAAATTCACCCCTCCACTTT.

The chain links TRBV7-9 to TRBJ2-5; TRBD2 agrees at 16 bases. Germline CDR1 and CDR2: SEHNR and FQNEAQ (reference sequence). The CDR3 contains 18 residues. J gave up 2 bases and V 5 bases, and 8 bases lay outside the gene matches. Here the CDR3 DNA reads TGTGCCAGCAGCCACCCGGGACTAGCGGGAGGGGGGCAAGAGACCCAGTACTTC. This codes for CASSHPGLAGGGQETQYF.

The rearrangement uses TRBV9 and TRBJ2-3, with 7 bases lining up with TRBD2. The CDR3 runs 16 residues. Germline V gene data show CDR1 as SGDLS and CDR2 as YYNGEE. V dropped 2 bases and J dropped 6; count of bases not matched to a gene: 12. The CDR3 reads CASSVGPSGDGDTQYF. CDR3 DNA: TGTGCCAGCAGCGTGGGTCCTAGCGGAGATGGGGATACGCAGTATTTT.

This clone showed up just a few times. The V and J genes are TRBV6-5 and TRBJ1-2, with TRBD1 as a possible D gene (5 bases). This CDR3 comprises 13 residues. From germline, CDR1 is MNHEY and CDR2 SVGAGI. Deletions cut 7 bases from V and 1 base from J, with 10 bases between. In nucleotides, the CDR3 is TGTGCCAGCAACGGCGACAGTAACTATGGCTACACCTTC. It is translated as CASNGDSNYGYTF.

V is TRBV11-2 and J is TRBJ1-3; D is uncertain. CDR3 length equals 13 residues. Trimming took off 4 bases at V and 2 bases at J, with 6 bases between the two ends. Germline CDR1 reads SGHAT; CDR2 reads FQNNGV. The CDR3 DNA sequence: TGTGCCAGCAGCTCGGGCCCTGGAAACACCATATATTTT. Protein sequence: CASSSGPGNTIYF.